The following is a TCR beta chain sequence with its context. These data come from a study of blood T cell repertoires in COVID-19. Study information: Donors in the United States, Italy and Spain gave samples during acute or convalescent COVID-19. T cells, B-cell-depleted T cells, or PBMCs supplied cDNA or gDNA.

Germline V gene data show CDR1 as LGHDT and CDR2 as YNNKEL (reference sequence). This CDR3 is 16 amino acids long. V was cut by 1 base and J by 7 bases, with 17 bases left in between. Per the original data handling: Quantification of nucleated cells was approximated via reference gene primer amplification. Sequencing used immunoSEQ multiplex PCR; TCRdb keeps in-frame clones, though not all of them. V, J and clone size derive from that table, while D and trimming were established from the DNA sequence. The sample includes 150,000 to 200,000 clones, 60% to 80% seen only once; the top ten take 2.5% to 3.5%.

Input material: peripheral blood. The chain carries TRBV3-1 (or the pseudogene TRBV3-2) and TRBJ1-5, with D possibly being TRBD1 (6 bases). The receptor's source is a man in his 70s with acute or convalescent COVID-19. The CDR3 nucleotides are TGTGCCAGCAGCCAAGCGGGGACACAGTTTCGACAGCCCCAGCATTTT. Translated: CASSQAGTQFRQPQHF.